Listed below are T cell receptor beta chains from one sample, sequenced in a study of human T cells and chemical hapten exposure. One entry per CDR3 protein results from TCRdb running MiXCR on the RACE reads. The table includes approximately 260,000 distinct CDR3 sequences, about 8.1% detected once. The sequenced sample was whole blood, obtained in connection with sensitization to the hapten diphenylcyclopropenone (DPC). These TCRs come from a woman in her forties with alopecia areata. Some clones in this sample may be carry-over from other donors' samples. Each CDR3 is given with its conserved first and last residue. D genes are given only for firm matches. Some rows mark clone size as missing; the rest say once, few, many or name a class of expanded clone.

D gene	clone size	V gene	J gene	CDR3 DNA	CDR3 protein
NA	many	TRBV4-2	TRBJ1-1	TGTGCCAGCAGCCAAGGACCTGAAGCTTTCTTT	CASSQGPEAFF
NA	few	TRBV6-5	TRBJ2-3	TGTGCCAGCAGGCCTGATGGCACAGATACGCAGTATTTT	CASRPDGTDTQYF
NA	few	TRBV7-9	TRBJ2-6	TGTGCCAGCAGCCTGACCGCCCCCCCGTACGGGGGGGCCAACGTCCTGACTTTC	CASSLTAPPYGGANVLTF
TRBD1	NA	TRBV10-3	TRBJ1-1	TGTGCCGTGGAAGACAGGGAGGGCACTGAAGCTTTCTTT	CAVEDREGTEAFF
NA	NA	TRBV6-6	TRBJ2-4	TGTGCCAGCAGCCGAGGGGGGCGAGTGGGTAACATTCAGTACTTC	CASSRGGRVGNIQYF
TRBD2	few	TRBV20-1	TRBJ2-7	TGCAGTGCTAGAGATGGCTCCGGGACTAGCGGATGGGGGAACTTC	CSARDGSGTSGWGNF
NA	few	TRBV20-1	TRBJ2-5	TGCAGTGCTAGAGATGGAAGGAACCCGCAAGAGACCCAGTACTTC	CSARDGRNPQETQYF
TRBD1	many	TRBV6-6	TRBJ2-7	TGTGCCAGCAGCGGGACAGCCTACGAGCAGTACTTC	CASSGTAYEQYF
TRBD2	NA	TRBV29-1	TRBJ2-5	TGCAGCGTGGCCGGGACTAGCAGACACCAAGAGACCCAGTACTTC	CSVAGTSRHQETQYF
NA	few	TRBV28	TRBJ1-6	TGTGCCAGCAGTCTACCTGCGCGGGCCCTGGACGAGGGATCACCCCTCCACTTT	CASSLPARALDEGSPLHF
TRBD1	NA	TRBV9	TRBJ2-4	TGTGCCAGCAGCGTAGACGGACAGGGTCACATTCAGTACTTC	CASSVDGQGHIQYF
NA	few	TRBV12-3/TRBV12-4	TRBJ2-2	TGTGCCAGCAACTCACACAGGGTGCGCACCGGGGAGCTGTTTTTT	CASNSHRVRTGELFF
NA	few	TRBV6-6	TRBJ1-5	TGTGCCAGCACCGCGGCGGGGGCGAATCAGCCCCAGCATTTT	CASTAAGANQPQHF
NA	NA	TRBV16	TRBJ1-4	TGTGCCAGCAGCCAATCTGGCCAGGCGGGAGAAAAACTGTTTTTT	CASSQSGQAGEKLFF
NA	NA	TRBV28	TRBJ2-7	TGTGCCAGCAGTCCGTCTCCACGGGGCGAGCAGTACTTC	CASSPSPRGEQYF
NA	few	TRBV12-3/TRBV12-4	TRBJ1-5	TGTGCCAGCAGCTCCGAGGCGACAGCGAACAATCAGCCCCAGCATTTT	CASSSEATANNQPQHF
NA	NA	TRBV5-6	TRBJ1-4	TGTGCCAGCAGCTTTTCCTTAGGGGATCATGAAAAACTGTTTTTT	CASSFSLGDHEKLFF
TRBD2	few	TRBV28	TRBJ2-1	TGTGCCAGCAGCCCCACCCCGACTAGCGGGAGTTACAATGAGCAGTTCTTC	CASSPTPTSGSYNEQFF
NA	many	TRBV5-1	TRBJ1-1	TGCGCCAGCAGCTTGACAGGGAGTGGACGCCTGAACACTGAAGCTTTCTTT	CASSLTGSGRLNTEAFF
NA	few	TRBV6-2/TRBV6-3	TRBJ1-1	TGTGCCAGCACCGTGAACGACGGGACTGAAGCTTTCTTT	CASTVNDGTEAFF
TRBD2	NA	TRBV6-2/TRBV6-3	TRBJ2-1	TGTGCCAGCCAGCGGCTAGCGGTCCTCTACAATGAGCAGTTCTTC	CASQRLAVLYNEQFF
TRBD2	NA	TRBV6-5	TRBJ2-3	TGTGCCAGCAGTGGAGGAGTGCGGGAGGGCACAGATACGCAGTATTTT	CASSGGVREGTDTQYF
NA	few	TRBV7-2	TRBJ2-5	TGTGCCAGCAGCCCAAGGGGTAGCGGATTAGAGACCCAGTACTTC	CASSPRGSGLETQYF
TRBD2	NA	TRBV6-5	TRBJ2-6	TGTGCCAGCAGGACGGGAGGGGAGACTGGGGCCAACGTCCTGACTTTC	CASRTGGETGANVLTF
NA	few	TRBV5-1	TRBJ2-7	TGCGCCAGCAGCTCCTACTCGGAGGGGTGGAACGAGCAGTACTTC	CASSSYSEGWNEQYF
NA	few	TRBV3-1	TRBJ2-5	TGTGCCAGCAGCCAAGACCCCCGGTCCCAAGAGACCCAGTACTTC	CASSQDPRSQETQYF
NA	NA	TRBV11-3	TRBJ2-3	TGTGCCAGCAGCCCCCAGGGTGTCGCAGATACGCAGTATTTT	CASSPQGVADTQYF
NA	NA	TRBV4-3	TRBJ1-4	TGCGCCAGCAGCCAAGTTTCGGTTGGGGATGAAAAACTGTTTTTT	CASSQVSVGDEKLFF
NA	few	TRBV12-3/TRBV12-4	TRBJ2-5	TGTGCCAGCAGTTGGGGACACCAGGAGACCCAGTACTTC	CASSWGHQETQYF
TRBD2	NA	TRBV7-8	TRBJ2-1	TGTGCCAGCAGCTTACAACGGGAGGGCAATGAGCAGTTCTTC	CASSLQREGNEQFF
TRBD1	few	TRBV7-9	TRBJ2-2	TGTGCCAGCAGCTTGTGGACAGGGAACACCGGGGAGCTGTTTTTT	CASSLWTGNTGELFF
NA	few	TRBV18	TRBJ1-1	TGTGCCAGCTCACCCGGGGGTTGGGGCACTGAAGCTTTCTTT	CASSPGGWGTEAFF
TRBD2	NA	TRBV2	TRBJ2-5	TGTGCCAGCTCCATCACGAGCGGGAGGCCGGGGGAGACCCAGTACTTC	CASSITSGRPGETQYF
TRBD2	NA	TRBV5-1	TRBJ2-1	TGCGCCAGCGGTCTAGCGGGAGCATACAATGAGCAGTTCTTC	CASGLAGAYNEQFF